This T cell receptor (beta chain) stems from a study of shared clonotypes between healthy human individuals. Notes on the study in general: Unshared clonotypes carried lower generation probabilities than those common to all four donors. Sharing of clonotypes among donors was expected to vary with sequencing depth.

On this clone: Antigen unknown.

From germline, CDR1 is SGHDN and CDR2 FVKESK. CDR3 size: 14 residues. Trimming stripped 2 bases from V and 5 bases from J, with 10 bases between. The protocol was immunoSEQ multiplex PCR, while the TCRdb copy is restricted to in-frame clones and leaves out a portion. The sample has 100,000 or so clones; around 64% are singletons. CD45RO+ cells went into CD8 memory alongside CCR7-negative CD45RA+ TemRA cells. The source material was memory CD8+ T cells sorted from blood. As to subset: CD45RO+ cells pooled with CCR7-negative TemRA cells. The TCR sequence derives from a woman aged 25 to 39 in good health. The chain recombines TRBV14 with TRBJ2-1, with D tentatively TRBD1 (6 bases). The CDR3 DNA reads as TGTGCCAGCAGCCAAACCCGGACAGACAATGAGCAGTTCTTC. It translates to CASSQTRTDNEQFF.